The sequence of this T cell receptor beta chain was determined in a study of T cells in Graves' hyperthyroidism and ophthalmopathy. With duration under 3 months, ophthalmopathy was active: Clinical Activity Score at least 3, NOSPECS at least 4. Amplification of TCR beta CDR3 regions was performed using RNA transcripts as template. When the TCR CDR3 underwent first-round RT-PCR, the HTBI primer set was used. Each CDR3 protein gets one entry after TCRdb re-called the multiplex PCR reads with MiXCR. The sample yields about 330,000 distinct CDR3 sequences, approximately 13% seen once. This clonotype was counted a few times. The antigen is unknown. Overall study findings and caveats: A model of 13 V-J pairs discriminated ophthalmopathy from stable hyperthyroidism. Blood also showed most of the thyroid clonotypes that were expanded above 0.001.

Trimming took off 8 bases at V and 0 bases at J, with 11 bases between the two ends. CDR1 is LNHDA, CDR2 SQIVND, per germline (reference sequence). This CDR3 contains 14 residues. The sample taken for sequencing was blood. The source is a woman aged 40 to 49 with Graves' ophthalmopathy. The V and J genes are TRBV19 and TRBJ1-5, with D tentatively TRBD1 (5 bases). CDR3 protein: CASSGAGSNQPQHF. The CDR3 DNA follows: TGTGCCAGTTCCGGGGCCGGTAGCAATCAGCCCCAGCATTTT.